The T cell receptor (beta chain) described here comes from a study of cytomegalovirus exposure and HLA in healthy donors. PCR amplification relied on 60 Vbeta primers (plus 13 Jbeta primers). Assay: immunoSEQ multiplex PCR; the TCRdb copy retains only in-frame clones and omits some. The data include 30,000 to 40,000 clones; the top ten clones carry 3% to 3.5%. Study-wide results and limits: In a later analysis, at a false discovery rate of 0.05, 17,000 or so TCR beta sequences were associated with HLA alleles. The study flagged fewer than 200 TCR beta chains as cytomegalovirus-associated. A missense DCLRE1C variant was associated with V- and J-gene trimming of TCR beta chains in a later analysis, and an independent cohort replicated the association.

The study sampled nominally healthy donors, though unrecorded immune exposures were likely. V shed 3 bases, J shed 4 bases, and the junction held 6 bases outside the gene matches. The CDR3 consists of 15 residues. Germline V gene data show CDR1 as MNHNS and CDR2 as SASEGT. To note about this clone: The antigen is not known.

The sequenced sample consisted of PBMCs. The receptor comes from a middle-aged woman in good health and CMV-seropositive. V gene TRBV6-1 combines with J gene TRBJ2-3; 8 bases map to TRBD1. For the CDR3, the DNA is TGTGCCAGCAGTGATCGACAGGGGTTGTCAGATACGCAGTATTTT. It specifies CASSDRQGLSDTQYF.